Presented here are 17 T cell receptor beta chains from one specimen sequenced in a study of Ad26.COV2.S vaccination and SARS-CoV-2 variants. This sample's treatment: approximately 18 received Ad26.COV2.S at low or high dose, single or two shots; 5 received placebo; per-sample allocation not given. Day 63 after the first injection of vaccine or placebo was the sampling time. Data came from immunoSEQ multiplex PCR; TCRdb stores just in-frame clones and leaves some out. The repertoire includes about 680,000 clones, roughly 90% of them detected once, and about 1.5% sits in the top ten. The sample consisted of peripheral blood, taken in a trial of Ad26.COV2.S vaccine versus placebo. The receptors were gathered from a person between 18 and 65 years old who received the Ad26.COV2.S COVID-19 vaccine or a placebo.

The CDR3 DNA follows: TGTGCCACCCACACTCCGGGGACTAGCGGGGTCAATGAGCAGTTCTTC. This translates into CATHTPGTSGVNEQFF. The V gene is TRBV19, the J gene TRBJ2-1; TRBD2 matches 13 bases. Germline trimming cut 10 bases from V and 6 bases from J; bases unmatched to any gene: 12. CDR3 length equals 16 residues. Germline CDR1 LNHDA, CDR2 SQIVND (reference sequence).

The V call is TRBV30, the J call TRBJ1-6; 9 positions agree with TRBD1. Looked up from germline, CDR1 is GTSNPN and CDR2 is SVGIG (reference sequence). J was trimmed by 7 bases and V by 2 bases; bases with no gene match: 3. The CDR3 runs 14 residues. This chain's CDR3 is CAWSPDRGNSPLHF. The CDR3 DNA reads TGTGCCTGGAGTCCTGACAGGGGGAATTCACCCCTCCACTTT.

The chain couples TRBV9 to TRBJ1-1; a weak D match, TRBD1 (6 bases). Trimming shortened V by 3 bases and J by 10 bases, and 10 bases separated the two germline ends. The CDR3 runs to 11 residues. Germline lookup yields CDR1 SGDLS and CDR2 YYNGEE. CDR3 region: CASSGQGPAFF. CDR3 bases: TGTGCCAGCAGCGGTCAGGGGCCAGCTTTCTTT.

Comments on this clone: A read error may explain this, as a much larger clone is one base away. The genes are TRBV7-2 and TRBJ2-7, with 8 nucleotides matching TRBD1. The CDR3 runs 13 residues. Germline CDR1 is SGHTA and CDR2 is FQGNSA. V shed 5 bases and J 2 bases; nucleotides not matched to a gene: 2. CDR3 coding DNA: TGTGCCAGCAGCGTGGGACAGGCCTACGAGCAGTACTTC. Its translation is CASSVGQAYEQYF.

This rearrangement joins TRBV18 to TRBJ1-2, with D unresolved. Germline assignment: CDR1 KGHSH and CDR2 LQKENI. The CDR3 contains 13 residues. Trimming took off 6 bases at V and 3 bases at J, with 11 bases between the two ends. CDR3 nucleotides: TGTGCCAGCTCTCTCCGGGAGGACTATGGCTACACCTTC. It translates to CASSLREDYGYTF.

Comments on this clone: A single base separates this from a much larger clone, so it may be a read error. V usage is TRBV9 and J usage is TRBJ2-2; no firm D call. Trimming cost V 4 bases and J 4 bases, with 2 bases left between them. The germline V gene has CDR1 SGDLS and CDR2 YYNGEE. The CDR3 covers 11 residues. CDR3 sequence: CASSSTGELFF. The DNA for the CDR3 is TGTGCCAGCAGCTCCACCGGGGAGCTGTTTTTT.

This rearrangement joins TRBV7-9 to TRBJ2-2; D gene unclear. The V gene's germline CDR1 is SEHNR and CDR2 FQNEAQ (reference sequence). V was shortened by 5 bases and J by 4 bases, with 5 bases between the two germline ends. The CDR3 runs to 12 residues. This CDR3 reads CASSLVTGELFF. The CDR3 DNA is TGTGCCAGCAGCCTGGTCACCGGGGAGCTGTTTTTT.

The chain has TRBV7-2 and TRBJ2-7; the D is unclear. With 5 bases removed from V and 1 base from J, the gap between germline ends came to 6 bases. Germline CDR1 and CDR2: SGHTA and FQGNSA. The CDR3 consists of 12 residues. The CDR3 sequence: CASSQISYEQYF. The DNA of the CDR3 is TGTGCCAGCAGCCAGATATCCTACGAGCAGTACTTC.

V gene TRBV29-1 combines with J gene TRBJ2-1; 7 bases agree with TRBD2. Germline V gives CDR1 SQVTM, CDR2 ANQGSEA. This CDR3 spans 13 amino acids. The V and J ends lost 1 base and 6 bases, in that order; junction bases with no gene match: 3. DNA for the CDR3: TGCAGCGTTGAAGGGCTAGCGGTCAATGAGCAGTTCTTC. It specifies CSVEGLAVNEQFF.

This sequence joins TRBV5-5 and TRBJ2-7; 7 nucleotides agree with TRBD1. The germline CDR1 and CDR2 sequences are SGHKS and YYEKEE (reference sequence). The CDR3 is made up of 15 amino acids. The V and J ends lost 4 bases and 0 bases, in that order; junction bases with no gene match: 7. CDR3 in DNA: TGTGCCAGCAGCCCCCCCGGGACAGCCTCCTACGAGCAGTACTTC. Amino acids: CASSPPGTASYEQYF.

The rearrangement uses TRBV10-3 and TRBJ1-4; TRBD1 is a possible D gene (6 bases). Trimming took off 10 bases at V and 3 bases at J, with 18 bases between the two ends. This CDR3 spans 15 amino acids. Germline V gene lookup returns CDR1 ENHRY and CDR2 SYGVKD. CDR3 DNA: TGTGCCACCAAAGACAGGTCGGCCCCTAATGAAAAACTGTTTTTT. This encodes CATKDRSAPNEKLFF.

To note about this clone: Distinct nucleotide sequences in the sample also encode this CDR3. The genes are TRBV30 and TRBJ1-5, with 8 nucleotides matching TRBD1. The germline gives CDR1 GTSNPN, CDR2 SVGIG (reference sequence). The CDR3 totals 13 residues. V dropped 1 base and J dropped 4; count of bases not matched to a gene: 0. Here the CDR3 DNA reads TGTGCCTGGAGTGACAGGGGGAATCAGCCCCAGCATTTT. Amino acid sequence: CAWSDRGNQPQHF.

The chain is built from TRBV5-1 and TRBJ2-7; D perhaps matches TRBD2 (5 bases). V was pared by 4 bases and J by 0 bases, with 14 bases between. The CDR3 loop spans 15 amino acids. Germline V CDR1 and CDR2: SGHRS, YFSETQ. Here the CDR3 DNA reads TGCGCCAGCAGCCCGGGGTGGGTAAACTCCTACGAGCAGTACTTC. Protein sequence: CASSPGWVNSYEQYF.

V usage is TRBV29-1 and J usage is TRBJ1-2; TRBD1 is a possible D gene (5 bases). Trimming pared 2 bases from V and 2 bases from J, leaving 9 bases between. This CDR3 has 13 residues. Germline V lookup: CDR1 SQVTM, CDR2 ANQGSEA. The CDR3 DNA reads TGCAGCGTTGAATTCAGACAGAACTATGGCTACACCTTC. Its translation: CSVEFRQNYGYTF.

V and J are TRBV11-2 and TRBJ2-5; D perhaps matches TRBD1 (6 bases). The CDR3 contains 13 residues. V was pared by 6 bases and J by 3 bases, with 11 bases between. In germline, CDR1 is SGHAT, CDR2 FQNNGV. The CDR3 coding sequence is TGTGCCAGCAGTCCCGGGACAAAAGAGACCCAGTACTTC. This gives the protein CASSPGTKETQYF.

The rearrangement links TRBV5-1 to TRBJ1-4; no clear D. V dropped 5 bases and J dropped 8 bases, with 19 bases sitting between them. Germline lookup yields CDR1 SGHRS and CDR2 YFSETQ. The CDR3 is made up of 15 amino acids. The chain's CDR3 is CASSSSGYDGEKLFF. The CDR3 nucleotides are TGCGCCAGCAGTTCATCCGGTTACGACGGCGAAAAACTGTTTTTT. Based on the CDR3 plus reference TRBV5-1 and TRBJ1-4, the full variable domain is KAGVTQTPRYLIKTRGQQVTLSCSPISGHRSVSWYQQTPGQGLQFLFEYFSETQRNKGNFPGRFSGRQFSNSRSEMNVSTLELGDSALYLCASSSSGYDGEKLFFGSGTQLSVL.

This clone was picked up one time. The rearrangement uses TRBV7-9 and TRBJ2-1; 8 nucleotides agree with TRBD2. Germline V gene lookup returns CDR1 SEHNR and CDR2 FQNEAQ (reference sequence). CDR3 length: 16 amino acids. V was pared by 4 bases and J by 8 bases, with 13 bases of the junction left unmatched. The CDR3 reads CASSSTRVAGWYEQFF. Written as DNA, the CDR3 is TGTGCCAGCAGCTCAACAAGGGTAGCGGGATGGTATGAGCAGTTCTTC. Based on the CDR3 plus reference TRBV7-9 and TRBJ2-1, the full variable domain is DTGVSQNPRHKITKRGQNVTFRCDPISEHNRLYWYRQTLGQGPEFLTYFQNEAQLEKSRLLSDRFSAERPKGSFSTLEIQRTEQGDSAMYLCASSSTRVAGWYEQFFGPGTRLTVL.